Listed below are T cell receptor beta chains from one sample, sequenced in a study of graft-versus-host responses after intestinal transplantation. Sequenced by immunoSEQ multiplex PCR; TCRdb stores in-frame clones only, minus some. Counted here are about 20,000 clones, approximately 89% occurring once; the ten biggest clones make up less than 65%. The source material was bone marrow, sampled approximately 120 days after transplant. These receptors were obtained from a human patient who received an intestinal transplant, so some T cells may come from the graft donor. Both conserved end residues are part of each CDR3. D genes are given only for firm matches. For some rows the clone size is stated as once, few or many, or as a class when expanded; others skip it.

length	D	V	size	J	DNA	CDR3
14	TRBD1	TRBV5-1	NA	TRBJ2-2	TGCGCCAGCAGCTTGAGACAGGGGGACGGGGAGCTGTTTTTT	CASSLRQGDGELFF
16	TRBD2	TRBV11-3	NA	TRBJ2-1	TGTGCCAGCAGCTTAGGGGGACTAGGGACCAACAATGAGCAGTTCTTC	CASSLGGLGTNNEQFF
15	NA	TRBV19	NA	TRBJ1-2	TGTGCCAGTAGTATTTGGTGGTGGACAAGAAGGGGCTACACCTTC	CASSIWWWTRRGYTF
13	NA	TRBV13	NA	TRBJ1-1	TGTGCCAGCAGCTTGGGTCAGAACACTGAAGCTTTCTTT	CASSLGQNTEAFF
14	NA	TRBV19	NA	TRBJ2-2	TGTGCCAGTAGTATTAACGTGAGGTCCGGGGAGCTGTTTTTT	CASSINVRSGELFF
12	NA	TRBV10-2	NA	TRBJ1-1	TGCGCCAGCAGTGAGTACAACACTGAAGCTTTCTTT	CASSEYNTEAFF
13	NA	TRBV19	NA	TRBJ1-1	TGTGCCAGTAGTGCCGACACGTACACTGAAGCTTTCTTT	CASSADTYTEAFF
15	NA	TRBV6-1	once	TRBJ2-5	TGTGCCAGCAGTAGCTACGACGGGGCCGGAGAGACCCAGTACTTC	CASSSYDGAGETQYF
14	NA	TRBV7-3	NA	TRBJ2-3	TGTGCCAGCAGCTTAACGGGGGGCACAGATACGCAGTATTTT	CASSLTGGTDTQYF
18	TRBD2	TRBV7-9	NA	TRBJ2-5	TGTGCCAGCAGTCGCCCCGGGACTAGCGGGGGGGGCCAAGAGACCCAGTACTTC	CASSRPGTSGGGQETQYF
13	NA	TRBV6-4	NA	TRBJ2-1	TGTGCCAGCAGTCTGGTCGAAGGGGTTGAGCAGTTCTTC	CASSLVEGVEQFF
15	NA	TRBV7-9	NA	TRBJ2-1	TGTGCCAGCAGCTTAAGGGCCGTCGGCAACAATGAGCAGTTCTTC	CASSLRAVGNNEQFF
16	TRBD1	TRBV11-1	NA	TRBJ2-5	TGTGCCAGCAGCCTATACCGGGACAGGGGGCAGGAGACCCAGTACTTC	CASSLYRDRGQETQYF
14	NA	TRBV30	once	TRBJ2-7	TGTGCCTGGAGTCCTCCCCTCGGGCTCTACGAGCAGTACTTC	CAWSPPLGLYEQYF
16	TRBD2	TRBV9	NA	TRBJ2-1	TGTGCCAGCAGCGTATTTGAGCTAGCGGGAGACAATGAGCAGTTCTTC	CASSVFELAGDNEQFF
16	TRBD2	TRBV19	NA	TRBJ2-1	TGTGCCAGTAGTATGGGGTCGGGACTAGCGGGAGTTGAGCAGTTCTTC	CASSMGSGLAGVEQFF
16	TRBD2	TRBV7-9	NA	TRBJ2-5	TGTGCCAGCAGCTTAACGGCGGGGGGTAGCGAAGAGACCCAGTACTTC	CASSLTAGGSEETQYF
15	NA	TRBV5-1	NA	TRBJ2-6	TGCGCCAGCAGATCCTTGGGTTCTGGGGCCAACGTCCTGACTTTC	CASRSLGSGANVLTF
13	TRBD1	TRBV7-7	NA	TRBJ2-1	TGTGCTAGCAGCTTAGGACAGGGTAATGAGCAGTTCTTC	CASSLGQGNEQFF
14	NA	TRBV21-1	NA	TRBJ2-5	TGTGCCAGCAGCAAATGGGACAAAAAAGAGACCCAGTACTTC	CASSKWDKKETQYF
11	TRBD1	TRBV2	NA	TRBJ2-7	TGTGCCAGCGGGACAGTCTACGAGCAGTACTTC	CASGTVYEQYF
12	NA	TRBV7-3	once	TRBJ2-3	TGTGCCAGCGCTTTGTCCACAGATACGCAGTATTTT	CASALSTDTQYF
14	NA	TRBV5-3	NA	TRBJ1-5	TGTGCCAGAAGACAGGGATATAGCAATCAGCCCCAGCATTTT	CARRQGYSNQPQHF
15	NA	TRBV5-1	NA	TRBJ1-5	TGCGCCAGCAGCTTGGACGGGGTTAGCAATCAGCCCCAGCATTTT	CASSLDGVSNQPQHF
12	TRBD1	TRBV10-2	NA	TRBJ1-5	TGCGCCAGCAACGACAGGGGCCAGCCCCAGCATTTT	CASNDRGQPQHF
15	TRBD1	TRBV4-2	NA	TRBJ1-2	TGTGCCAGCAGCCAAGATTTTAGAACAGGGGAGGGCTACACCTTC	CASSQDFRTGEGYTF
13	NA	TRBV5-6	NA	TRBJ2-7	TGTGCCAGCAGCTTGGACAGAGCCTACGAGCAGTACTTC	CASSLDRAYEQYF
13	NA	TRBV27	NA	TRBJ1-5	TGTGCCAGCAGTTTAGACCAGGCTCAGCCCCAGCATTTT	CASSLDQAQPQHF
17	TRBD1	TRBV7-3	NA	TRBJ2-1	TGTGCCAGCAGCCATAGACCGGACAGGGCCCCCTACAATGAGCAGTTCTTC	CASSHRPDRAPYNEQFF
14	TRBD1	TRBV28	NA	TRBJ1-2	TGTGCCAGCTCCTTGCAGGGGGCAAACTATGGCTACACCTTC	CASSLQGANYGYTF
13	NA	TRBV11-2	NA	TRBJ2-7	TGTGCCAGCAGCTTAGTAGGGAAATCCGAGCAGTACTTC	CASSLVGKSEQYF
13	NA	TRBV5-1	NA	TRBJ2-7	TGCGCCAGCAGCTTGAGGGACTCCTACGAGCAGTACTTC	CASSLRDSYEQYF
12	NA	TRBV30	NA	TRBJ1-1	TGTGCCTGGATCTTCCTGAACACTGAAGCTTTCTTT	CAWIFLNTEAFF
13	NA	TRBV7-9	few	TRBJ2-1	TGTGCCAGCAGTCCGAGTGGGCACAATGAGCAGTTCTTC	CASSPSGHNEQFF
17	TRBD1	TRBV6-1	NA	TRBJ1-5	TGTGCCAGCAGTGAATGGTCAGGGGGCTGGAGCAATCAGCCCCAGCATTTT	CASSEWSGGWSNQPQHF
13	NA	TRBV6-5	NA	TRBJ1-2	TGTGCCAGCAGCCCCAAAGCTAACTATGGCTACACCTTC	CASSPKANYGYTF
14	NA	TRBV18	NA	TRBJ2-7	TGTGCCAGCTCACCACCCGGGCCGGGCTCCGAGCAGTACTTC	CASSPPGPGSEQYF
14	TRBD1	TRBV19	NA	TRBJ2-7	TGTGCCAGTAGTCCGACAGGGGATTCCTACGAGCAGTACTTC	CASSPTGDSYEQYF
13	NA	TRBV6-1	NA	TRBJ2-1	TGTGCCAGCACCGACCTTGGGGATGATGAGCAGTTCTTC	CASTDLGDDEQFF
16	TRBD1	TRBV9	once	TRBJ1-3	TGTGCCAGCAGCGTACGCGACAGGGTGGGTGGAAACACCATATATTTT	CASSVRDRVGGNTIYF
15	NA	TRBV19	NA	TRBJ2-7	TGTGCCAGTAGTATAGATGCGGGGCCCTCCTACGAGCAGTACTTC	CASSIDAGPSYEQYF
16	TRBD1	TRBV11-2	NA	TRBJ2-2	TGTGCCAGCAGCGACTGGACAGGGGGAAACACCGGGGAGCTGTTTTTT	CASSDWTGGNTGELFF
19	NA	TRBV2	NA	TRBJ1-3	TGTGCCAGCAGTGAAGCTTATCGGGGTCCCCCAAGCTCTGGAAACACCATATATTTT	CASSEAYRGPPSSGNTIYF
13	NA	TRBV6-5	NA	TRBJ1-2	TGTGCCACCAAACCCGGTAAAAACTATGGCTACACCTTC	CATKPGKNYGYTF
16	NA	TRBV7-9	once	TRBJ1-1	TGTGCCAGCAGCTCCAAGGGTGAGGCCGAGAACACTGAAGCTTTCTTT	CASSSKGEAENTEAFF
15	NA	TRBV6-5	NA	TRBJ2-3	TGTGCCAGCAGTTACTGGCTCCGATTCACAGATACGCAGTATTTT	CASSYWLRFTDTQYF
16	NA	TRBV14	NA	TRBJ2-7	TGTGCCAGCAGCCAAGATCCGTGGAGTATATCCTACGAGCAGTACTTC	CASSQDPWSISYEQYF
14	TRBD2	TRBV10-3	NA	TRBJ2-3	TGTGCCATCGGTGCGGGGGACCACACAGATACGCAGTATTTT	CAIGAGDHTDTQYF
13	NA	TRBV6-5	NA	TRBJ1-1	TGTGCCAGCAGTACTCAGGGTCCCACTGAAGCTTTCTTT	CASSTQGPTEAFF
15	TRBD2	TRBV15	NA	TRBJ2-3	TGTGCCACCAGCAGACAGGCGGGAGGGCCAGATACGCAGTATTTT	CATSRQAGGPDTQYF
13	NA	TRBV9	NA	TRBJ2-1	TGTGCCAGCAGCGGTGGATCCTACAATGAGCAGTTCTTC	CASSGGSYNEQFF
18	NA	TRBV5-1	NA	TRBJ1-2	TGCGCCAGCAGCTCCGTCGGCAGCACAGGGCCCTACCGAGGCGGCTACACCTTC	CASSSVGSTGPYRGGYTF
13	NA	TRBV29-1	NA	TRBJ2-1	TGCAGCGTGGCCCCAAGTGGAGGGTATGAGCAGTTCTTC	CSVAPSGGYEQFF
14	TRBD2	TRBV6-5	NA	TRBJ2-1	TGTGCCAGCAGGAAGCGGGGTCCCCACAATGAGCAGTTCTTC	CASRKRGPHNEQFF
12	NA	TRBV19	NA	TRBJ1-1	TGTGCCAGTATGGAGGGATACACTGAAGCTTTCTTT	CASMEGYTEAFF
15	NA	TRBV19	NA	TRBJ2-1	TGTGCCAGTAGTGGGGACGGGAGCTCCTACAATGAGCAGTTCTTC	CASSGDGSSYNEQFF
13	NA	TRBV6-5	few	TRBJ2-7	TGTGCCAGCAGTCCCCCCGGGGAGAATGAGCAGTACTTC	CASSPPGENEQYF
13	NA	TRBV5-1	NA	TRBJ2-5	TGCGCCAGCAGCTTGGAACTTGGGGAGACCCAGTACTTC	CASSLELGETQYF
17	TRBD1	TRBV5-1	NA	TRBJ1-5	TGCGCCAGCAGGCCCGGGACAGGGAGTATTAGCAATCAGCCCCAGCATTTT	CASRPGTGSISNQPQHF
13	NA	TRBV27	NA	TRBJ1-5	TGTGCCAGCAGTTTTATTCCAGCCCAGCCCCAGCATTTT	CASSFIPAQPQHF